This entry describes one T cell receptor beta chain. The antigen remains undetermined. With roughly 17 and 9 cycles respectively, two nested PCRs were carried out on TCRalpha and TCRbeta cDNA. TCRdb reprocessed the 5' RACE reads, with one entry per CDR3 protein and no DNA. In total, the table holds around 370,000 distinct CDR3 sequences. The entry originates in a study of monozygotic twins with inflammatory bowel disease. The CDR3 length is 13 residues. Study-level results: Twin pairs that were concordant did not differ from discordant pairs in repertoire similarity, possibly from limited power. Backing was not found for a single strong signal or clonotype associated with IBD.

The TCR sequence derives from a human donor with ulcerative colitis or Crohn's disease, or a healthy co-twin of an affected twin (not recorded which). The rearrangement joins TRBV12-3 or TRBV12-4 to TRBJ1-1; TCRdb's assignment of TRBD1 cannot be checked, as there is no DNA. The sequenced sample was blood. The CDR3 protein is CASRPPGVTEAFF.